This T cell receptor beta chain was captured in a study of T-cell memory formation after mild COVID-19. General study results and limits: Clones that contracted from day 15 to 85 were balanced CD4/CD8, while later expanders leaned CD4+. That cross-reactive memory joined was suggested by some responding clones appearing in pre-infection memory. Nothing confirmed that second-wave clones peaking on day 37 were specific for SARS-CoV-2.

In its sample, this clonotype was seen many times. The antigen is undetermined. TCRdb re-analysed the 5' RACE reads in MiXCR, keeping a single row per CDR3 protein. This sample carries 250,000 to 350,000 distinct CDR3 sequences, about a sixth of them seen once, and the ten largest clones take 22%. Germline values: CDR1 ENHRY, CDR2 SYGVKD. V lost 3 bases to trimming and J lost 4 bases, with 6 bases between them. CDR3 length: 12 residues. The chain uses TRBV10-3 and TRBJ2-5; possible D gene TRBD1, 6 bases. The clonotype originates from a man younger than 30 who had mild COVID-19 (a few samples of this study predate the infection). Cell type and time point are not known. The sample was PBMCs or a T cell subset sorted from them (not recorded which). CDR3 in amino acids: CAISDRGETQYF. Here the CDR3 DNA reads TGTGCCATCAGTGACAGGGGAGAGACCCAGTACTTC.